This T cell receptor beta chain stems from a study of blood T cells in healthy people across ages. The authors ran a second PCR of about 7 to 11 cycles using a sample-barcoded 5' primer and a J-beta primer mix. From the 5' RACE reads, TCRdb called clonotypes with MiXCR, one entry per CDR3 protein. The sample has 2 million or so distinct CDR3 sequences; less than 50% are singletons. This clonotype has more than one count but fewer than ten. Donors were systemically healthy Caucasian individuals from Russia aged roughly 6 to 95 years. The CDR3 is 14 residues long. Germline values: CDR1 SGHTA, CDR2 FQGNSA. The V segment lost 1 base and the J segment 11 bases; nucleotides outside the gene matches: 2.

This sequence joins TRBV7-2 and TRBJ2-4; 13 bases match TRBD2. The sample was blood. The clonotype originates from a woman between 40 and 50 years old in good health. CDR3 protein: CASSLGGTSGVQYF. CDR3 nucleotide sequence: TGTGCCAGCAGCTTAGGGGGGACTAGCGGGGTTCAGTACTTC.